Listed below are T cell receptor beta chains from one sample, sequenced in a study of molecular identifiers for immune sequencing clone quantification. TCRdb analysed the PCR reads with MiXCR anew, one entry per CDR3 protein. The top ten clones hold approximately 0.75% of a sample with over 550,000 distinct CDR3 sequences, over 25% of them seen once. Sequenced sample: naive CD8+ T cells from blood, with Jurkat cell RNA spiked in. These receptors all come from a human donor in good health. Some libraries in this study had Jurkat cell RNA spiked in. The CDR3 runs from the conserved cysteine through the conserved F or W.

J: TRBJ1-4; V: TRBV7-9; CDR3: CASSLGPSGLNEKLFF
J: TRBJ2-1; V: TRBV4-3; CDR3: CASSQARANEQFF
J: TRBJ2-5; V: TRBV5-1; CDR3: CASSYRGSQETQYF
J: TRBJ2-5; V: TRBV10-3; CDR3: CAISEGGGQETQYF
J: TRBJ2-7; V: TRBV28; CDR3: CASSPSGGLAPYEQYF
J: TRBJ2-1; V: TRBV24-1; CDR3: CATSDVAAFSYNEQFF
J: TRBJ2-3; V: TRBV4-3; CDR3: CASSRWTGASDTQYF
J: TRBJ1-1; V: TRBV4-1; CDR3: CASSPGQGVEAFF
J: TRBJ1-4; V: TRBV4-1; CDR3: CASSQDETGVDEKLFF
J: TRBJ1-1; V: TRBV5-5; CDR3: CASIKTGTGTTEAFF
J: TRBJ2-7; V: TRBV27; CDR3: CVSSFSGAGRYEQYF
J: TRBJ2-1; V: TRBV7-9; CDR3: CASSSRGGTYNEQFF
J: TRBJ2-2; V: TRBV5-1; CDR3: CASSTWDAGELFF
J: TRBJ2-3; V: TRBV5-6; CDR3: CASWGEVSTDTQYF
J: TRBJ2-5; V: TRBV5-4; CDR3: CASSWARLEETQYF
J: TRBJ1-2; V: TRBV7-9; CDR3: CASSLDGGGSGYTF
J: TRBJ2-7; V: TRBV20-1; CDR3: CSARDGTSGGFEQYF
J: TRBJ2-7; V: TRBV7-9; CDR3: CASRHPVGGDHEQYF
J: TRBJ1-3; V: TRBV9; CDR3: CASSVGAGPGNTIYF
J: TRBJ2-7; V: TRBV7-9; CDR3: CATSIADRVAPDEQYF
J: TRBJ2-7; V: TRBV6-5; CDR3: CASSYSSQPGAYEQYF
J: TRBJ2-7; V: TRBV10-3; CDR3: CAISESDRLTYEQYF
J: TRBJ1-1; V: TRBV5-1; CDR3: CASSPPGYDTEAFF